This T cell receptor (beta chain) was obtained from a study of regulatory T cells in long-lasting Graves disease. The table lists this clonotype with many counts. This CDR3 comprises 14 residues. Trimming took 7 bases from V and 4 from J; bases not matched to a gene: 9. Germline CDR1 is MDHEN and CDR2 is SYDVKM. Time point meaning: newly diagnosed GD, antithyroid drugs for less than 3 months. The TCR library used RNA extracted from PBMCs. Relying on iRepertoire HTBI primers and Arm-PCR of CDR3 regions, the team built TCR beta libraries. From the multiplex PCR reads, TCRdb called clonotypes with MiXCR, one entry per CDR3 protein. The table records under 400,000 distinct CDR3 sequences, about a sixth of them present only once. These data were likewise used in another study, on T cells in Graves' hyperthyroidism and ophthalmopathy.

The TCR comes from a man aged 40-49 years with Graves disease. The sample here was peripheral blood mononuclear cells (PBMCs), taken at new diagnosis, from a patient treated with antithyroid drugs. The V call is TRBV28, the J call TRBJ1-1, with 7 positions matching TRBD1. The CDR3 loop is CASTGGTVGTEAFF. CDR3 nucleotide sequence: TGTGCCAGCACTGGGGGGACAGTGGGCACTGAAGCTTTCTTT. The whole variable domain, remainder taken from reference TRBV28 and TRBJ1-1, is DVKVTQSSRYLVKRTGEKVFLECVQDMDHENMFWYRQDPGLGLRLIYFSYDVKMKEKGDIPEGYSVSREKKERFSLILESASTNQTSMYLCASTGGTVGTEAFFGQGTRLTVV.